What follows describes a single TCR beta chain. The antigen remains unidentified. Repertoires were generated with immunoSEQ multiplex PCR, while TCRdb's copy carries only in-frame clones and drops some. The profile shows 110,000 to 150,000 clones, under 95% of them singletons. Between the trimmed V and J ends, which lost 5 bases and 1 base, there was a span of 6 bases. The CDR3 consists of 14 residues. Germline V gene sequence: CDR1 LNHNV, CDR2 YYDKDF (reference sequence). This sample is drawn from a study of T cell responses to AZD1222 COVID-19 vaccine. Study-level results: Of the AZD1222 recipients, only 5 to 7 were seropositive at baseline.

The TCR was taken from an adult who received the AZD1222 COVID-19 vaccine. This sequence joins TRBV15 and TRBJ2-6, with D hard to call. The sample consisted of peripheral blood, taken 28 days after the second AZD1222 dose. This chain's CDR3 is CATSSSSGANVLTF. CDR3 coding DNA: TGTGCCACCAGCTCCTCGTCTGGGGCCAACGTCCTGACTTTC. Complete variable domain (other parts from reference TRBV15 and TRBJ2-6): DAMVIQNPRYQVTQFGKPVTLSCSQTLNHNVMYWYQQKSSQAPKLLFHYYDKDFNNEADTPDNFQSRRPNTSFCFLDIRSPGLGDTAMYLCATSSSSGANVLTFGAGSRLTVL.